The TCR beta chain described here comes from a study of blood T cell repertoires in COVID-19. Germline assignment: CDR1 LGHDT and CDR2 YNNKEL (reference sequence). V was pared by 0 bases and J by 7 bases, with 13 bases between. CDR3 length: 15 residues. Measured with immunoSEQ multiplex PCR; TCRdb has only the in-frame clones, and not every one. The data show fewer than 350,000 clones, roughly 87% seen once. Adults between roughly 18 and 95 years of age took part from 24 US areas. Recovery among Cohort 3 donors was established by two negative PCRs, clearance, or symptom resolution. The chain carries TRBV3-1 (or the pseudogene TRBV3-2) and TRBJ1-5; perhaps TRBD1 as D (6 bases). What was sequenced was PBMCs or T cells enriched from blood (not recorded which). The clonotype comes from a woman aged 40-49 years who had recovered from COVID-19. The CDR3 sequence: CASSQESGQIQPQHF. The DNA for the CDR3 is TGTGCCAGCAGCCAAGAGTCGGGACAAATACAGCCCCAGCATTTT.